The 25 T cell receptor beta chains reported below all come from one sample, sequenced in a study of blood T cell repertoires in COVID-19. The protocol was immunoSEQ multiplex PCR, while the TCRdb copy is restricted to in-frame clones and leaves out a portion. The data hold more than 300,000 clones, with about nine tenths observed a single time. Sequenced sample: peripheral blood. These receptors were collected from a woman in her seventies with COVID-19, enrolled during active disease.

V is TRBV4-2 and J is TRBJ2-2; tentative D call: TRBD2 (5 bases). CDR1 and CDR2 from the germline V gene are LGHNA and YNFKEQ. The CDR3 has 14 amino acids. V was pared by 0 bases and J by 6 bases, with 8 bases between. The CDR3: CASSQETRAGELFF. DNA for the CDR3: TGTGCCAGCAGCCAAGAGACGAGGGCCGGGGAGCTGTTTTTT.

This clone showed up just a few times. CDR3 nucleotides: TGTGCCAGCATGTGGGGGCAGGCCGGGGAGCTGTTTTTT. It codes for CASMWGQAGELFF. The V gene is TRBV7-9, the J gene TRBJ2-2; perhaps TRBD1 as D (6 bases). There are 13 residues in the CDR3. The germline V gene encodes CDR1 SEHNR and CDR2 FQNEAQ (reference sequence). Trimming pared 7 bases from V and 6 bases from J, leaving 12 bases between. The whole variable domain, filled in from reference TRBV7-9 and TRBJ2-2, reads DTGVSQNPRHKITKRGQNVTFRCDPISEHNRLYWYRQTLGQGPEFLTYFQNEAQLEKSRLLSDRFSAERPKGSFSTLEIQRTEQGDSAMYLCASMWGQAGELFFGEGSRLTVL.

The genes are TRBV7-9 and TRBJ2-7; TRBD1 matches 8 bases. The CDR3 consists of 15 residues. Trimming took 3 bases from V and 3 from J; bases not matched to a gene: 7. Germline CDR1 is SEHNR and CDR2 is FQNEAQ (reference sequence). In DNA, the CDR3 is TGTGCCAGCAGCTTCACCACAGGGGGAGACTACGAGCAGTACTTC. Its translation: CASSFTTGGDYEQYF.

The chain employs TRBV27 and TRBJ2-6; 7 bases match TRBD1. CDR1 and CDR2 from the germline V gene are MNHEY and SMNVEV (reference sequence). The V gene end was trimmed by 2 bases and the J gene end by 2 bases; junction bases not matched to a gene: 6. CDR3 length: 17 amino acids. CDR3 nucleotides: TGTGCCAGCAGTTTAAGCCTAAGGGGGCCTGGGGCCAACGTCCTGACTTTC. This encodes CASSLSLRGPGANVLTF.

The J gene is TRBJ1-1, the V gene TRBV9; 7 nucleotides line up with TRBD1. The CDR3 totals 15 residues. Germline loops: CDR1 SGDLS, CDR2 YYNGEE. V shed 0 bases, J shed 5 bases, and the junction held 7 bases outside the gene matches. CDR3 sequence reads: CASSVGGQRRTEAFF. CDR3 DNA sequence: TGTGCCAGCAGCGTAGGGGGACAGCGGAGAACTGAAGCTTTCTTT. The complete variable domain, with remaining parts taken from reference TRBV9 and TRBJ1-1, reads DSGVTQTPKHLITATGQRVTLRCSPRSGDLSVYWYQQSLDQGLQFLIQYYNGEERAKGNILERFSAQQFPDLHSELNLSSLELGDSALYFCASSVGGQRRTEAFFGQGTRLTVV.

This sequence joins TRBV28 and TRBJ1-5; the match to TRBD1 covers 7 bases. V gave up 6 bases and J gave up 2 bases; unmatched junction bases: 10. CDR1 and CDR2 (germline): MDHEN, SYDVKM. There are 16 residues in the CDR3. As DNA, the CDR3 is TGTGCCAGCAGCTCCCCGACAGGGTCAGGCAATCAGCCCCAGCATTTT. Amino acids: CASSSPTGSGNQPQHF. Complete variable domain (other parts from reference TRBV28 and TRBJ1-5): DVKVTQSSRYLVKRTGEKVFLECVQDMDHENMFWYRQDPGLGLRLIYFSYDVKMKEKGDIPEGYSVSREKKERFSLILESASTNQTSMYLCASSSPTGSGNQPQHFGDGTRLSIL.

This rearrangement joins TRBV19 to TRBJ1-2; 7 positions agree with TRBD1. V trimming: 3 bases; J trimming: 6 bases; junction bases outside the gene matches: 7. Germline loops: CDR1 LNHDA, CDR2 SQIVND (reference sequence). The CDR3 contains 14 residues. The CDR3: CASSMGDRANGYTF. The CDR3 DNA reads as TGTGCCAGTAGTATGGGAGACAGGGCGAATGGCTACACCTTC.

The V and J genes are TRBV6-1 and TRBJ1-2, with D possibly matching TRBD1 (6 bases). Deletions cut 0 bases from V and 5 bases from J, with 13 bases between. Germline loops: CDR1 MNHNS, CDR2 SASEGT. CDR3 length: 15 residues. CDR3 DNA sequence: TGTGCCAGCAGTGAAGCGGGACAATCAGGATATGGCTACACCTTC. Residues: CASSEAGQSGYGYTF.

The V and J genes are TRBV19 and TRBJ1-2; perhaps TRBD1 as D (6 bases). CDR3 length: 15 amino acids. Looked up from germline, CDR1 is LNHDA and CDR2 is SQIVND (reference sequence). V was pared by 3 bases and J by 4 bases, with 15 bases between. CDR3 region: CASSMDAGVSYGYTF. Written as DNA, the CDR3 is TGTGCCAGTAGTATGGATGCAGGGGTATCCTATGGCTACACCTTC.

The chain combines TRBV19 with TRBJ1-1, with a tentative D call TRBD1 (6 bases). Trimming took off 8 bases at V and 9 bases at J, with 10 bases between the two ends. Germline CDR1 reads LNHDA; CDR2 reads SQIVND (reference sequence). The CDR3 contains 10 residues. CDR3 sequence: CASEQGKAFF. The CDR3 DNA reads TGTGCCAGTGAGCAGGGGAAAGCTTTCTTT.

The chain's CDR3 is CASSSNGGGGTDTQYF. In DNA form, the CDR3 reads TGTGCCAGCAGTTCGAATGGCGGGGGGGGCACAGATACGCAGTATTTT. The chain has TRBV28 and TRBJ2-3; 9 bases are shared with TRBD2. With V trimmed by 4 bases and J by 1 base, 6 bases remained unmatched. Germline V gives CDR1 MDHEN, CDR2 SYDVKM. The CDR3 consists of 16 residues. Full variable domain (rest looked up from reference TRBV28 and TRBJ2-3): DVKVTQSSRYLVKRTGEKVFLECVQDMDHENMFWYRQDPGLGLRLIYFSYDVKMKEKGDIPEGYSVSREKKERFSLILESASTNQTSMYLCASSSNGGGGTDTQYFGPGTRLTVL.

This clone appeared once. The genes are TRBV5-1 and TRBJ1-1; D uncertain. Per germline, CDR1 SGHRS and CDR2 YFSETQ. The CDR3 is 18 residues long. Trimming took off 0 bases at V and 5 bases at J, with 23 bases between the two ends. CDR3 DNA sequence: TGCGCCAGCAGCTTGGAAGGGAGAGGGTGGGAGGTTCGGACTGAAGCTTTCTTT. Amino acid sequence: CASSLEGRGWEVRTEAFF.

The V gene is TRBV19, the J gene TRBJ1-4; 7 positions match TRBD1. CDR3 length: 13 residues. Trimming at V came to 3 bases and at J to 7 bases, leaving 2 bases not matched to a gene. The germline V gene has CDR1 LNHDA and CDR2 SQIVND (reference sequence). The CDR3 reads CASSIGTVEKLFF. The CDR3 bases are TGTGCCAGTAGTATTGGGACAGTTGAAAAACTGTTTTTT.

The gene calls are TRBV7-9 and TRBJ1-1; 9 bases line up with TRBD1. The CDR3 contains 14 residues. Trimming cost V 5 bases and J 3 bases; bases outside gene matches: 4. The germline V gene has CDR1 SEHNR and CDR2 FQNEAQ (reference sequence). The CDR3 loop reads CASSPGTGYTEAFF. In DNA form, the CDR3 reads TGTGCCAGCAGCCCCGGGACAGGGTACACTGAAGCTTTCTTT.

The chain is built from TRBV29-1 and TRBJ2-3; TRBD1 aligns across 8 bases. V lost 4 bases, J lost 4 bases, and 4 bases stayed unmatched. CDR3 length equals 13 residues. Germline lookup yields CDR1 SQVTM and CDR2 ANQGSEA. The chain's CDR3 is CSVAQGAPDTQYF. In nucleotides, the CDR3 is TGCAGCGTTGCCCAGGGGGCTCCAGATACGCAGTATTTT.

A few counts support this clone. This chain connects TRBV5-1 to TRBJ2-3, with 12 bases lining up with TRBD2. CDR1 is SGHRS, CDR2 YFSETQ, per germline. The V and J ends lost 4 bases and 3 bases, in that order; junction bases with no gene match: 3. The CDR3 is 15 amino acids. The CDR3 spells CASSILAGGTDTQYF. The CDR3 region has the DNA TGCGCCAGCAGCATCCTAGCGGGGGGGACAGATACGCAGTATTTT.

This clone has at least ten counts. The chain links TRBV14 to TRBJ1-1; 9 bases are shared with TRBD1. The J segment lost 3 bases and the V segment lost 3 bases, leaving 5 bases of the junction unmatched. The germline V gene has CDR1 SGHDN and CDR2 FVKESK. This CDR3 comprises 15 residues. The CDR3 DNA follows: TGTGCCAGCAGCCACGGGACAGGGTCGGACACTGAAGCTTTCTTT. It translates to CASSHGTGSDTEAFF.

The genes are TRBV5-1 and TRBJ1-2, with TRBD1 identical over 8 bases. The CDR3 is 15 amino acids. Germline CDR1 SGHRS, CDR2 YFSETQ. J gave up 3 bases and V 4 bases, and 8 bases lay outside the gene matches. The CDR3 sequence is CASSPPGGLYYGYTF. The CDR3 DNA follows: TGCGCCAGCAGCCCCCCAGGGGGCCTCTACTATGGCTACACCTTC.

The V gene is TRBV13, the J gene TRBJ1-4; the D is unclear. This CDR3 comprises 14 residues. The V end was cut by 1 base, the J end by 4 bases, with 7 bases between. In germline, CDR1 is PRHDT, CDR2 FYEKMQ (reference sequence). CDR3 sequence reads: CASSLARHNEKLFF. DNA for the CDR3: TGTGCCAGCAGCTTAGCCAGGCATAATGAAAAACTGTTTTTT.

The J gene is TRBJ1-1, the V gene TRBV29-1; weak D call: TRBD1 (5 bases). Germline V lookup: CDR1 SQVTM, CDR2 ANQGSEA. CDR3 length: 13 residues. Trimming took 5 bases from V and 4 from J, leaving 14 bases between them. The CDR3 region is CSVRGTVGTEAFF. CDR3 DNA: TGCAGCGTTCGGGGGACGGTGGGCACTGAAGCTTTCTTT. Full variable domain (outside the CDR3, taken from reference TRBV29-1 and TRBJ1-1): SAVISQKPSRDICQRGTSLTIQCQVDSQVTMMFWYRQQPGQSLTLIATANQGSEATYESGFVIDKFPISRPNLTFSTLTVSNMSPEDSSIYLCSVRGTVGTEAFFGQGTRLTVV.

The chain combines TRBV3-1 (or the pseudogene TRBV3-2) with TRBJ1-3; possibly TRBD1 for D (5 bases). The germline CDR1 and CDR2 sequences are LGHDT and YNNKEL (reference sequence). V lost 10 bases and J lost 0, with 13 bases in between. The CDR3 is made up of 14 amino acids. This CDR3 is CANLGRTSGNTIYF. The CDR3, as DNA: TGTGCCAACCTGGGGCGGACCTCTGGAAACACCATATATTTT.

V is TRBV2 and J is TRBJ2-7, with TRBD2 matching over 7 bases. CDR1 and CDR2 from the germline V gene are SNHLY and FYNNEI. After removal of 5 bases from V and 3 bases from J, the junction contained 7 bases not matched to a gene. This CDR3 comprises 14 residues. The CDR3 spells CASSPSRTSYEQYF. CDR3 nucleotides: TGTGCCAGCAGTCCTTCGCGGACTAGCTACGAGCAGTACTTC.

The chain has TRBV9 and TRBJ2-1; TRBD1 agrees at 10 bases. From germline, CDR1 is SGDLS and CDR2 YYNGEE. V was pared by 3 bases and J by 9 bases, with 9 bases of the junction left unmatched. The CDR3 has 15 residues. The CDR3 protein is CASSGAGQGIGEQFF. CDR3 in DNA: TGTGCCAGCAGCGGTGCGGGACAGGGGATCGGTGAGCAGTTCTTC.

V is TRBV18 and J is TRBJ2-7, with TRBD2 matching 7 bases. J gave up 4 bases and V 3 bases, and 0 bases lay outside the gene matches. CDR3 size: 12 residues. Germline V gives CDR1 KGHSH, CDR2 LQKENI. The CDR3 here is CASSPGGYEQYF. In nucleotides, the CDR3 is TGTGCCAGCTCACCGGGGGGGTACGAGCAGTACTTC.

The chain employs TRBV5-6 and TRBJ1-2; 8 positions agree with TRBD1. The CDR3 covers 14 residues. J was trimmed by 7 bases and V by 0 bases; bases with no gene match: 5. The germline gives CDR1 SGHDT, CDR2 YYEEEE. The CDR3 is CASSLAGGASGYTF. In DNA form, the CDR3 reads TGTGCCAGCAGCTTGGCAGGGGGCGCGAGTGGCTACACCTTC.